This TCR beta chain was sequenced in a study of cytomegalovirus exposure and HLA in healthy donors. Details on this clone: Its antigen is undetermined.

Overall study results and limits: In a later analysis, CMV-associated beta chains were mostly HLA-associated, it appeared. Association of a missense DCLRE1C variant with TCR beta V- and J-gene trimming was reported in a later analysis. The study flagged some 170 TCR beta chains as cytomegalovirus-associated.

Both 60 Vbeta primers and 13 Jbeta primers went into the PCR. Authors' processing steps: Later work found approximately 87 million unique TCR beta chains, with 9.5 million to 14 million shared. Measured with immunoSEQ multiplex PCR; TCRdb has only the in-frame clones, and not every one. V, J and clone size derive from that table, while D and trimming were established from the DNA sequence. The sample carries fewer than 130,000 clones, 86% recorded once. The sample comprised PBMCs. This clonotype originated in a man in his forties in good health and CMV-seronegative.

The CDR3 region is CASSLALGSAYEQYF. The CDR3 nucleotides read TGTGCCAGCAGCTTAGCTCTGGGCAGTGCCTACGAGCAGTACTTC. V is TRBV7-8 and J is TRBJ2-7; D remains ambiguous. V was trimmed by 0 bases and J by 2 bases, leaving 11 bases between them. CDR3 length: 15 residues. Germline values: CDR1 SGHVS, CDR2 FQNEAQ. The entire variable domain, with the rest obtained from reference TRBV7-8 and TRBJ2-7, is as follows: GAGVSQSPRYKVAKRGQDVALRCDPISGHVSLFWYQQALGQGPEFLTYFQNEAQLDKSGLPSDRFFAERPEGSVSTLKIQRTQQEDSAVYLCASSLALGSAYEQYFGPGTRLTVT.